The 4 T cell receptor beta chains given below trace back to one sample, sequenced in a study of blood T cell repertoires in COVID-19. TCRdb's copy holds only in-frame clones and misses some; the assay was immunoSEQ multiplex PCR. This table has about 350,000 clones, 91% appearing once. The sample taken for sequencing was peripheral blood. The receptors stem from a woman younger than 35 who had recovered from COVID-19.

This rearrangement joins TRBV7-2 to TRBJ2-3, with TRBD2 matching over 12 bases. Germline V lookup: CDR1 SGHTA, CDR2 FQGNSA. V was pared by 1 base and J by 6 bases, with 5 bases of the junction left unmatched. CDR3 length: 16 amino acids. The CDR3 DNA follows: TGTGCCAGCAGCTTAGGGACTAGCGGGACAGGTGATACGCAGTATTTT. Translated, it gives CASSLGTSGTGDTQYF.

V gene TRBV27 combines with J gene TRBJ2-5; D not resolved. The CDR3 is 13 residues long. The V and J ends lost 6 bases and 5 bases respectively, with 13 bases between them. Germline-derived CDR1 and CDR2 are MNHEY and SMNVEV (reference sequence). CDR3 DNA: TGTGCCAGCAGGCCCCCAGGATGGGAGACCCAGTACTTC. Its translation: CASRPPGWETQYF.

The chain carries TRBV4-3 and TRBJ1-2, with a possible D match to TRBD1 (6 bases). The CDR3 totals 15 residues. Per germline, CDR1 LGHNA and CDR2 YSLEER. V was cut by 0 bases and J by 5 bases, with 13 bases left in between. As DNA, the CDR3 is TGCGCCAGCAGCCAAGAGGGGGGGCGCGGGTATGGCTACACCTTC. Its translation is CASSQEGGRGYGYTF.

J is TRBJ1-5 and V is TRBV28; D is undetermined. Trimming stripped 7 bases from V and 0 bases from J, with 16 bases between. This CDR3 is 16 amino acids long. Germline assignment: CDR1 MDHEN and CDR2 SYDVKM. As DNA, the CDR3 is TGTGCCAGCACCCCTGGCGGCAGAACTAGCAATCAGCCCCAGCATTTT. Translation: CASTPGGRTSNQPQHF.